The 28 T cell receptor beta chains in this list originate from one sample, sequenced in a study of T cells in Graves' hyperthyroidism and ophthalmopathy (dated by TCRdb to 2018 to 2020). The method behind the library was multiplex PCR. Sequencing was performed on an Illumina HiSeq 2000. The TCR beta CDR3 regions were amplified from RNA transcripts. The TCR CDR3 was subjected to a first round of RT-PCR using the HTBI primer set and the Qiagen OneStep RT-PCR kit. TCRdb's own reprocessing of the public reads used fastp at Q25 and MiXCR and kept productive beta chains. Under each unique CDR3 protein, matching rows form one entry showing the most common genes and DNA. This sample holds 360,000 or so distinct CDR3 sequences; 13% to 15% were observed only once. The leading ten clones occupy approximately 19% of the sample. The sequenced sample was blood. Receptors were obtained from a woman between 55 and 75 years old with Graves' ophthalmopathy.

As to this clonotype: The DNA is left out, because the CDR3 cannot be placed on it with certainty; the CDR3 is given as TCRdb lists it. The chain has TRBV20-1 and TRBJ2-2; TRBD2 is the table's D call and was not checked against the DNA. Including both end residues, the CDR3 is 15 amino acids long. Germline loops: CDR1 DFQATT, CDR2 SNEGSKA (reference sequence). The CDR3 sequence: CSALAGGQEPGSCFF.

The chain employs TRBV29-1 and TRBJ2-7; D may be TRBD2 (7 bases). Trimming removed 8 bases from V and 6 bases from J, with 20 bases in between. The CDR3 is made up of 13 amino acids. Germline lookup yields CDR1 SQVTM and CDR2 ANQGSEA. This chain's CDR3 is CSPEGGQMSEQYF. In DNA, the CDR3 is TGCAGCCCCGAGGGGGGGCAGATGAGCGAGCAGTACTTC.

CDR3 sequence reads: CASSTGDHNEQFF. The CDR3 DNA is TGTGCCAGCAGCACAGGGGACCACAATGAGCAGTTCTTC. This rearrangement joins TRBV12-3 or TRBV12-4 to TRBJ2-1, with 7 nucleotides matching TRBD1. This CDR3 is built from 13 residues. The V and J ends lost 6 bases and 5 bases, in that order; junction bases with no gene match: 4.

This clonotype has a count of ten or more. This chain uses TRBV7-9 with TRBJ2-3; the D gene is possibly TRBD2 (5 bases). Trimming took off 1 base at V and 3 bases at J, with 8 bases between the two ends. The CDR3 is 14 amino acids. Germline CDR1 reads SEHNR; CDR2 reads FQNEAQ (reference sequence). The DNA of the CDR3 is TGTGCCAGCAGCTTAGGCCTAGCAACAGATACGCAGTATTTT. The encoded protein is CASSLGLATDTQYF.

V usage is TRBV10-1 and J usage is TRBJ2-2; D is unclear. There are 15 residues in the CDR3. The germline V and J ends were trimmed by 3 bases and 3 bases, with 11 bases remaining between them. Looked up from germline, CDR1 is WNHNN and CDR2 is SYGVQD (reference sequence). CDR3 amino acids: CASSDGILDTGELFF. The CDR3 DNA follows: TGCGCCAGCAGTGATGGGATCCTAGACACCGGGGAGCTGTTTTTT.

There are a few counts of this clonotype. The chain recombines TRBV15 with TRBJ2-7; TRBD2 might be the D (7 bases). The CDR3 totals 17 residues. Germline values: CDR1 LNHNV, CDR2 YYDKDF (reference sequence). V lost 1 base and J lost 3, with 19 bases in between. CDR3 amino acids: CATSRGGRGPSLYEQYF. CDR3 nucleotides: TGTGCCACCAGCAGAGGGGGGCGGGGGCCTTCCCTCTACGAGCAGTACTTC.

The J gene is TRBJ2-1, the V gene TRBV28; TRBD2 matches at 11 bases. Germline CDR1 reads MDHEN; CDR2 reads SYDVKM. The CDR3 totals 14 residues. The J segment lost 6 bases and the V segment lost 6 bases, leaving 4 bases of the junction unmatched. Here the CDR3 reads CASRVAGGVNEQFF. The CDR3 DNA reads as TGTGCCAGCAGGGTAGCGGGAGGGGTCAATGAGCAGTTCTTC.

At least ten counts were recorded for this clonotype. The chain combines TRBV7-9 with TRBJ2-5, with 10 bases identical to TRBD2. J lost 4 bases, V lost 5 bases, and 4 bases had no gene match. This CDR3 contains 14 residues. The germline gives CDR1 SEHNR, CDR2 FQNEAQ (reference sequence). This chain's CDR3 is CASSVASGGETQYF. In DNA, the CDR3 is TGTGCCAGCAGCGTTGCTAGCGGGGGAGAGACCCAGTACTTC.

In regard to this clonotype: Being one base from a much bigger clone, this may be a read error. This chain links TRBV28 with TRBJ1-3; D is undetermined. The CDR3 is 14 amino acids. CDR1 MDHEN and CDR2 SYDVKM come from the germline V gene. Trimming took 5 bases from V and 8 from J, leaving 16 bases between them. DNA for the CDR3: TGTGCCAGCAGTCCCTCAGGCTTCTCGGACACCATATATTTT. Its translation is CASSPSGFSDTIYF.

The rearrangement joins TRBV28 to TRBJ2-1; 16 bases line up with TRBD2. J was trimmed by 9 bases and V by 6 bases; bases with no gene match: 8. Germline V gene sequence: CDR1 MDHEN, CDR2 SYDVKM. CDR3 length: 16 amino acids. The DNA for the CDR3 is TGTGCCAGCAGATCTGGGACTAGCGGGAGGGCCTTTGAGCAGTTCTTC. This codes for CASRSGTSGRAFEQFF.

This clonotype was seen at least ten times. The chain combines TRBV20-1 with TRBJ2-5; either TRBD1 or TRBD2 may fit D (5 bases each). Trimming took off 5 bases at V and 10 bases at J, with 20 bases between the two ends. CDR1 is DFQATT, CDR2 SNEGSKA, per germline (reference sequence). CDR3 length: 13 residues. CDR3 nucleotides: TGCAGTGCTGGCCGGGACGGGGCCAGGGACCAGTACTTC. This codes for CSAGRDGARDQYF.

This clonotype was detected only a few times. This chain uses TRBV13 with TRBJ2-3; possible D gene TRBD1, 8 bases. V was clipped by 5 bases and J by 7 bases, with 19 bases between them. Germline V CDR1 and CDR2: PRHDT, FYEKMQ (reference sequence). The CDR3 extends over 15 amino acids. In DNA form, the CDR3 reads TGTGCCAGCAGCCTCCGGACAGGGAGCGGGAATACGCAGTATTTT. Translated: CASSLRTGSGNTQYF.

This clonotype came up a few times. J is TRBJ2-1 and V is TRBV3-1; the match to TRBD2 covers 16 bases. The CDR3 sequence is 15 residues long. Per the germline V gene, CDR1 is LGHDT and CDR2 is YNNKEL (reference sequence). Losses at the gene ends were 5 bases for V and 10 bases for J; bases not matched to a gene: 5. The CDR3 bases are TGTGCCAGCAGCACTCCGGGACTAGCGGGAGGGGAGCAGTTCTTC. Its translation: CASSTPGLAGGEQFF.

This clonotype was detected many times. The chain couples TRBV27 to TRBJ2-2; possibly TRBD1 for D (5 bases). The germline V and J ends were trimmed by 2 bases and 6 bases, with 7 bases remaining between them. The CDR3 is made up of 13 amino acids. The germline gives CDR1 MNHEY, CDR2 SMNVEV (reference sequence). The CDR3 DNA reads TGTGCCAGCAGTTTAAGGGGTCCCGGGGAGCTGTTTTTT. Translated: CASSLRGPGELFF.

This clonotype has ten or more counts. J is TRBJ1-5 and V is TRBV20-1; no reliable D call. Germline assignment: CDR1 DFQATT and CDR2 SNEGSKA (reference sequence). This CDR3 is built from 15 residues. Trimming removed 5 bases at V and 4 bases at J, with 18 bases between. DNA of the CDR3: TGCAGTGCTCAACAGATTCTTAATCGTAATCAGCCCCAGCATTTT. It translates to CSAQQILNRNQPQHF.

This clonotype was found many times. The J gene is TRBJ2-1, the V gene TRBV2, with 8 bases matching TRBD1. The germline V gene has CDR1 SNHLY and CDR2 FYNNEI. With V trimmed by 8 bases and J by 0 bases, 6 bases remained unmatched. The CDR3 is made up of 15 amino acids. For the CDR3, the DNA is TGTGCCAGCCGCAGGGGGCACCCCTCCTACAATGAGCAGTTCTTC. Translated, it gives CASRRGHPSYNEQFF.

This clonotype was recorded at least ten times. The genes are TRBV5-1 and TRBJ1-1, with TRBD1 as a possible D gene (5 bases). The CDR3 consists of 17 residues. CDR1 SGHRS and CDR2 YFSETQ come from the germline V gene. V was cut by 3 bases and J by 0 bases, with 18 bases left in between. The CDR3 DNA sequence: TGCGCCAGCAGCTCCTCTTCGCTAAGAGGGGTGAACACTGAAGCTTTCTTT. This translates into CASSSSSLRGVNTEAFF.

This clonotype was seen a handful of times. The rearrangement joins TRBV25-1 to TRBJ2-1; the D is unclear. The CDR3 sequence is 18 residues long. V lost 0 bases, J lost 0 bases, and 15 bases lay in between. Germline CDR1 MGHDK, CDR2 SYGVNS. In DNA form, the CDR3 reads TGTGCCAGCAGTGAATATACGGCTCGGTGGGGCTCCTACAATGAGCAGTTCTTC. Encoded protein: CASSEYTARWGSYNEQFF.

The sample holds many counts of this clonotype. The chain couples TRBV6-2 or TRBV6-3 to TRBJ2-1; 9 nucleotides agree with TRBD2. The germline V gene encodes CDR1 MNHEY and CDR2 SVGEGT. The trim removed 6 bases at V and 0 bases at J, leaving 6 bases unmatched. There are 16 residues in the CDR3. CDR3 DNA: TGTGCCAGCAGCCCTTGGCGGGAGGGCTCCTACAATGAGCAGTTCTTC. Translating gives CASSPWREGSYNEQFF.

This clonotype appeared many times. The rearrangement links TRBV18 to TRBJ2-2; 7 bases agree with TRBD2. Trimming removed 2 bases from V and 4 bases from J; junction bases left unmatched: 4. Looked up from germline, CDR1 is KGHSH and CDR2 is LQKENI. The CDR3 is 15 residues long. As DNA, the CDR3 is TGTGCCAGCTCACCAAGGGACTACCCCACCGGGGAGCTGTTTTTT. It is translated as CASSPRDYPTGELFF.

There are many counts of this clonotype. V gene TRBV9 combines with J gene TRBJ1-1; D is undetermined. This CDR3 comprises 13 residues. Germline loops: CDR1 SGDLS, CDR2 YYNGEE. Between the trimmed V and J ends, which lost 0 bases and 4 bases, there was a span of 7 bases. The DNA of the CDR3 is TGTGCCAGCAGCGTAGCGATCGGCACTGAAGCTTTCTTT. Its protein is CASSVAIGTEAFF.

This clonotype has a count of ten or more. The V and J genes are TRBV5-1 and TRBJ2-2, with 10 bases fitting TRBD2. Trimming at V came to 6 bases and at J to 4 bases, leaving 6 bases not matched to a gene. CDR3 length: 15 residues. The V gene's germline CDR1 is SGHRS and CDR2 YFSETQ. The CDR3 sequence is CASTLLAGATGELFF. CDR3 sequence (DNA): TGCGCCAGCACCCTTCTAGCGGGAGCCACCGGGGAGCTGTTTTTT.

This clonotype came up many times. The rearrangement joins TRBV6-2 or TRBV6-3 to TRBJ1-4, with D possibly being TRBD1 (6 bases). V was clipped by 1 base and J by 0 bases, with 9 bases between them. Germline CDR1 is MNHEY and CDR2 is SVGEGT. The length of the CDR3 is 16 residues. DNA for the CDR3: TGTGCCAGCAGTTACTGGGGGGCCGCAACTAATGAAAAACTGTTTTTT. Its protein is CASSYWGAATNEKLFF.

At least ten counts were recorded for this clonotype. In DNA form, the CDR3 reads TGTGCCTGGAGTGTGAACAGGGGGCTCGGGGAGCTGTTTTTT. This translates into CAWSVNRGLGELFF. The chain has TRBV30 and TRBJ2-2; 9 nucleotides agree with TRBD1. Germline CDR1 GTSNPN, CDR2 SVGIG (reference sequence). This CDR3 spans 14 amino acids. The junction had 3 bases not matched to a gene; V was cut back by 0 bases and J by 7 bases.

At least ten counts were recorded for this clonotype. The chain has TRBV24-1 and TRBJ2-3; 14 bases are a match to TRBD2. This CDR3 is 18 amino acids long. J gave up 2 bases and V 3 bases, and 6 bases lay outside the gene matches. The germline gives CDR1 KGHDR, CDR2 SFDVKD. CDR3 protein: CATSDRGTSGSPTDTQYF. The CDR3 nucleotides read TGTGCCACCAGTGATAGGGGGACTAGCGGGAGTCCCACAGATACGCAGTATTTT.

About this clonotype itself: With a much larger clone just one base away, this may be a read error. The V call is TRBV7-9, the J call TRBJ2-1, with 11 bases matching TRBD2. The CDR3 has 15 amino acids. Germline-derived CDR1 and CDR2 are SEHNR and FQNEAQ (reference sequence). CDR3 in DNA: TGTACCAGCAGCCCCGGGACTAGCGGTATGGATGAGCAGTTCTTC. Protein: CTSSPGTSGMDEQFF.

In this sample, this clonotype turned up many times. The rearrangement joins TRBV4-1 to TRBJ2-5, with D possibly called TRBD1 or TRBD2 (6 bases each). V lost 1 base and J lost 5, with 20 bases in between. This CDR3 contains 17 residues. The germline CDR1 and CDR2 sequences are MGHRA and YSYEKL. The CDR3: CASSQVPQGGSGETQYF. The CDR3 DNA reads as TGCGCCAGCAGCCAAGTCCCACAGGGAGGATCGGGGGAGACCCAGTACTTC.

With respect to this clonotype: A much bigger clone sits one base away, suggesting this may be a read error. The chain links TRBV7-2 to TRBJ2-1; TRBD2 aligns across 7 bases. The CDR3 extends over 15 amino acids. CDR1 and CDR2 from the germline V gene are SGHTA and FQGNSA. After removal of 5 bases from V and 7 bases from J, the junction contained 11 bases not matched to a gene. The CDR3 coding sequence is TGTGCCAGCAGCCTTAATCGGCGGGAGACGAATGAGCAGTTCTTC. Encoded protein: CASSLNRRETNEQFF.